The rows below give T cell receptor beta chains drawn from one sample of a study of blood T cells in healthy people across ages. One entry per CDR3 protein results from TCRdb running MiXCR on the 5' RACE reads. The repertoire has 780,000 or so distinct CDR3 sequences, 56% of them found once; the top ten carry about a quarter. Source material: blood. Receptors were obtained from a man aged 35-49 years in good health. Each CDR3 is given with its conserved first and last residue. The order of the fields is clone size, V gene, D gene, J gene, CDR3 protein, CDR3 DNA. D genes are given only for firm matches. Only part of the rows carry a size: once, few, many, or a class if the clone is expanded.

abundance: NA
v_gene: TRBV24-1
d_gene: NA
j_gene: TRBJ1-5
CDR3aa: CATSQGDQPQHF
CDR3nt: TGTGCCACCAGTCAGGGTGATCAGCCCCAGCATTTT

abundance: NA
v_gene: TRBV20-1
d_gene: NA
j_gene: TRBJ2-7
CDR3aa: CSARGPGGYEQYF
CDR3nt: TGCAGTGCTAGAGGGCCGGGCGGGTACGAGCAGTACTTC

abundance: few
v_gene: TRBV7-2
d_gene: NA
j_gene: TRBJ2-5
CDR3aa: CASSLEGMETQYF
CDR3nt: TGTGCCAGCAGCTTAGAGGGAATGGAGACCCAGTACTTC

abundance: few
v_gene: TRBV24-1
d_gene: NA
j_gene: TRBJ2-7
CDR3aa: CATSRDNSYEQYF
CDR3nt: TGTGCCACTAGTAGGGACAACTCCTACGAGCAGTACTTC

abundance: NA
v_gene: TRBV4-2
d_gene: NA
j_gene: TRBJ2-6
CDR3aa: CASSQNPGSSSGANVLTF
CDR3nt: TGTGCCAGCAGCCAAAATCCAGGTTCGAGCTCTGGGGCCAACGTCCTGACTTTC

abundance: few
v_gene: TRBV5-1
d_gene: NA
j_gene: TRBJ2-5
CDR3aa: CASSGQTSKETQYF
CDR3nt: TGCGCCAGCTCGGGACAAACCTCCAAAGAGACCCAGTACTTC

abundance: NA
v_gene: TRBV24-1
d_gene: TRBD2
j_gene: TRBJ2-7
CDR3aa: CATSALGPSGLRGVYEQYF
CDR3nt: TGTGCCACCAGTGCCCTAGGGCCTAGCGGTTTACGAGGAGTCTACGAGCAGTACTTC

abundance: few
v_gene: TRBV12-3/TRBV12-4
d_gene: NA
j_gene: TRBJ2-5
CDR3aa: CASSSGQGFLETQYF
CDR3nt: NA

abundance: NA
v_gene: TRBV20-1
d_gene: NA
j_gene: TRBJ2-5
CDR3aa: CSATLHRALQETQYF
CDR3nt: TGCAGTGCTACACTACACCGAGCGTTACAAGAGACCCAGTACTTC

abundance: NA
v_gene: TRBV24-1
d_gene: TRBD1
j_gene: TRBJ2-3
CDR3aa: CATSDLRGQGDTDTQYF
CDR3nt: TGTGCCACCAGTGATTTGAGAGGACAGGGAGACACAGATACGCAGTATTTT

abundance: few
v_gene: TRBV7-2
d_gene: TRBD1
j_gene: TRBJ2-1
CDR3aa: CASSGVAGGFEQFF
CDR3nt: TGTGCCAGCAGCGGAGTGGCAGGGGGCTTTGAGCAGTTCTTC

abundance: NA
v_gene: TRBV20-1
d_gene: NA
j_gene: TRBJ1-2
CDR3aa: CSARDLRGAGYGYTF
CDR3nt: TGCAGTGCTAGAGATCTACGGGGGGCAGGCTATGGCTACACCTTC

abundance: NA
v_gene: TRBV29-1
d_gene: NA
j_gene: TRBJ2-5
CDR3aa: CSVEAGLGKTQYF
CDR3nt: TGCAGCGTTGAGGCGGGGTTGGGGAAGACCCAGTACTTC

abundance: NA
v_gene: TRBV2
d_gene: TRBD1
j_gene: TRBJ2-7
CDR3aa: CASSLTPGQGEYF
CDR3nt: TGTGCCAGCAGTTTAACACCGGGACAGGGGGAGTACTTC

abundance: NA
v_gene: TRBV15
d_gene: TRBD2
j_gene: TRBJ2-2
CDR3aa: CATSHLGLAGGNTGELFF
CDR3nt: TGTGCCACCAGCCACCTGGGACTAGCGGGAGGTAACACCGGGGAGCTGTTTTTT

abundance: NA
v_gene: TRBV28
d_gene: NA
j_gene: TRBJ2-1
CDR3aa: CASSLLVSGWRKGEQFF
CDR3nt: TGTGCCAGCAGTTTATTGGTTTCGGGTTGGCGGAAAGGTGAGCAGTTCTTC

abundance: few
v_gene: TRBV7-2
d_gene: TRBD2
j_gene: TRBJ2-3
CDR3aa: CASSFTSGRESPTQYF
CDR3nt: TGTGCCAGCAGCTTCACTAGCGGGAGAGAATCCCCCACGCAGTATTTT

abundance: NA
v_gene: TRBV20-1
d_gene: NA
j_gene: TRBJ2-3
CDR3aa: CSAGTAGADTQYF
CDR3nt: TGCAGTGCTGGGACTGCCGGTGCAGATACGCAGTATTTT

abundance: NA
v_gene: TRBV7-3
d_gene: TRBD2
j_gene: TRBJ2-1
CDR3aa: CASSQTPGLGQETQFF
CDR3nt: TGTGCCAGCAGCCAGACTCCGGGACTAGGCCAAGAGACCCAGTTCTTC

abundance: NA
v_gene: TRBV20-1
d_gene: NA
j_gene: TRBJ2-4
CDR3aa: CSASAGTEQNIQYF
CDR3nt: TGCAGTGCTAGCGCCGGGACCGAACAAAACATTCAGTACTTC

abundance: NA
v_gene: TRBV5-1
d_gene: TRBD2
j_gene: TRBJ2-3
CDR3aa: CASSLEGNVGGGIDTQYF
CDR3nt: TGCGCCAGCAGCTTGGAGGGTAATGTCGGCGGGGGAATAGATACGCAGTATTTT

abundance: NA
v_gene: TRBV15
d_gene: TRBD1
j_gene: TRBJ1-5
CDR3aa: CATSTRTGRGNQPQHF
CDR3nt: TGTGCCACCAGCACTAGGACAGGAAGGGGCAATCAGCCCCAGCATTTT

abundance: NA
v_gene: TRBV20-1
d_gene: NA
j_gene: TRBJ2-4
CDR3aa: CSASGGQRAKNIQYF
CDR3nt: TGCAGTGCTAGTGGGGGGCAGAGAGCCAAAAACATTCAGTACTTC

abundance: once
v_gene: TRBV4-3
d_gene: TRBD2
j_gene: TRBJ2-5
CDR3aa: CASSQDWSSGRAKPLETQYF
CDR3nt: TGCGCCAGCAGCCAAGATTGGAGTAGCGGGAGGGCCAAGCCACTCGAGACCCAGTACTTC